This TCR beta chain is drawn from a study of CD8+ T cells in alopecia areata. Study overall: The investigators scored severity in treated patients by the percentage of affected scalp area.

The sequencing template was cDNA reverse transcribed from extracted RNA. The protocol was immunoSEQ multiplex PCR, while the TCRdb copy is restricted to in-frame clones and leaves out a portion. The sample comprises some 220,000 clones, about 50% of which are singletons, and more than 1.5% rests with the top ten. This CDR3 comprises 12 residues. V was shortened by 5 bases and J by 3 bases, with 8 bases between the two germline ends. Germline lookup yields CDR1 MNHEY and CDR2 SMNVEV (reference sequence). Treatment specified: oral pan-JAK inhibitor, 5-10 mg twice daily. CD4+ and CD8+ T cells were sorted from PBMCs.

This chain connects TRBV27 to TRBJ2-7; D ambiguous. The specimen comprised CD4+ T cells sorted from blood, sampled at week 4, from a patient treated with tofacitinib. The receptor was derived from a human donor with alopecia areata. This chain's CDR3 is CASSTLGYEQYF. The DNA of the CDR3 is TGTGCCAGCAGTACTCTAGGCTACGAGCAGTACTTC.